The 10 T cell receptor beta chains below were found in one sample sequenced in a study of shared clonotypes between healthy human individuals. Profiling relied on immunoSEQ multiplex PCR, and the TCRdb table lists in-frame clones only, not all of them. The table records millions of clones, more than 80% of them present only once. Specimen: naive CD4+ T cells sorted from blood. Subset indicated: CD45RA+ positively selected. The receptors originated from a man younger than 35 in good health.

As to this clone: Distinct nucleotide sequences in the sample also encode this CDR3. The V gene is TRBV2, the J gene TRBJ2-1; D not certain. The CDR3 has 15 residues. Deletions cut 0 bases from V and 1 base from J, with 7 bases between. CDR1 is SNHLY, CDR2 FYNNEI, per germline. CDR3 amino acids: CASSEAEGSYNEQFF. The CDR3 DNA is TGTGCCAGCAGTGAAGCGGAAGGGTCCTACAATGAGCAGTTCTTC.

J is TRBJ1-2 and V is TRBV15, with a possible D match to TRBD1 (6 bases). Trimming shortened V by 0 bases and J by 3 bases, and 26 bases separated the two germline ends. This CDR3 is 20 amino acids long. The germline gives CDR1 LNHNV, CDR2 YYDKDF (reference sequence). CDR3 loop: CATSRESYYGGRSLDYGYTF. In DNA, the CDR3 is TGTGCCACCAGCAGAGAATCTTACTACGGGGGGCGTAGTCTGGACTATGGCTACACCTTC.

Of note for this clone: Other DNA sequences in the same sample also yield this CDR3. V gene TRBV28 combines with J gene TRBJ1-4; TRBD1 matches 7 bases. The V and J ends lost 2 bases and 0 bases, in that order; junction bases with no gene match: 3. The V gene's germline CDR1 is MDHEN and CDR2 SYDVKM. The CDR3 loop spans 16 amino acids. The CDR3 region has the DNA TGTGCCAGCAGTTTACTGGGGACAGCAACTAATGAAAAACTGTTTTTT. Amino acid sequence: CASSLLGTATNEKLFF.

CDR3 DNA: TGTGCCAGCAGCAGGGGGAGCGCTTCTAACTATGGCTACACCTTC. Its translation is CASSRGSASNYGYTF. The chain carries TRBV6-6 and TRBJ1-2; 7 bases map to TRBD1. This CDR3 contains 15 residues. Germline V gene sequence: CDR1 MNHNY, CDR2 SVGAGI (reference sequence). V gave up 6 bases and J gave up 0 bases; unmatched junction bases: 7.

This clone was detected once. The chain has TRBV10-2 and TRBJ2-7; D not certain. The CDR3 consists of 12 residues. Looked up from germline, CDR1 is WSHSY and CDR2 is SAAADI. Trimming stripped 8 bases from V and 6 bases from J, with 14 bases between. The CDR3 is CASGRLGGEQYF. CDR3 nucleotides: TGCGCCAGCGGAAGACTCGGCGGCGAGCAGTACTTC.

The J gene is TRBJ2-3, the V gene TRBV6-5; D is uncertain. The germline V gene has CDR1 MNHEY and CDR2 SVGAGI. The CDR3 loop spans 14 amino acids. The germline V and J ends were trimmed by 6 bases and 4 bases, with 14 bases remaining between them. CDR3 nucleotides: TGTGCCAGCAGCTCAACATCGTTCTCAGATACGCAGTATTTT. It encodes CASSSTSFSDTQYF.

The rearrangement links TRBV5-8 to TRBJ2-3; D is perhaps TRBD1 or TRBD2 (5 bases each). Between the trimmed V and J ends, which lost 2 bases and 1 base, there was a span of 14 bases. Germline V lookup: CDR1 SGHTS, CDR2 YDEGEE. The CDR3 has 16 residues. The CDR3 reads CASSFLSGLGTDTQYF. Written as DNA, the CDR3 is TGTGCCAGCAGCTTCCTTTCGGGGCTAGGCACAGATACGCAGTATTTT.

J is TRBJ2-2 and V is TRBV5-1; D is ambiguous. CDR3 length: 14 amino acids. In germline, CDR1 is SGHRS, CDR2 YFSETQ. The ends were cut back, 0 bases at V and 4 bases at J, with 7 bases in the middle. The CDR3 reads CASSLAVSTGELFF. DNA for the CDR3: TGCGCCAGCAGCTTGGCGGTTAGCACCGGGGAGCTGTTTTTT.

The chain links TRBV6-6 to TRBJ1-1; no reliable D call. From germline, CDR1 is MNHNY and CDR2 SVGAGI (reference sequence). V shed 9 bases and J shed 4 bases, with 15 bases lying between them. The CDR3 is 13 residues long. Here the CDR3 reads CASGNAHSTEAFF. CDR3 bases: TGTGCCAGTGGTAACGCACATTCCACTGAAGCTTTCTTT.

This clone was found once. The V call is TRBV5-1, the J call TRBJ2-7, with TRBD1 matching 10 bases. The germline gives CDR1 SGHRS, CDR2 YFSETQ. The CDR3 extends over 16 amino acids. V trimming: 4 bases; J trimming: 4 bases; junction bases outside the gene matches: 11. The CDR3 DNA reads as TGCGCCAGCAGCCGGGATTCGACAGGGGGCCGTTACGAGCAGTACTTC. It specifies CASSRDSTGGRYEQYF.